The sequence of this T cell receptor (beta chain) was determined in a study of neoadjuvant anti-PD-1 for oral cavity cancer. In the study overall: Before surgery, most patients got three to four biweekly 3 mg/kg nivolumab doses.

These newly diagnosed stage II-IVA oral cavity squamous cell carcinoma patients had no prior systemic or radiation treatment. Clones were sequenced by immunoSEQ multiplex PCR, and TCRdb holds only the in-frame ones, with some missing. The sample gives over 8,500 clones, approximately 62% of which show up once; 7.5% to 9% is in the top ten. Trimming stripped 5 bases from V and 3 bases from J, with 5 bases between. The length of the CDR3 is 11 residues. CDR1 and CDR2 from the germline V gene are SNHLY and FYNNEI. The chain is built from TRBV2 and TRBJ2-7; D not certain. The receptor was derived from a person between 40 and 79 years old with oral cavity squamous cell carcinoma. The sequencing used tumor tissue, collected before nivolumab (anti-PD-1) treatment. The CDR3 reads CASSSNYEQYF. DNA for the CDR3: TGTGCCAGCAGTTCGAACTACGAGCAGTACTTC.